This T cell receptor (beta chain) was recovered during a study of shared clonotypes between healthy human individuals. Trimming took 2 bases from V and 1 from J, leaving 10 bases between them. CDR1 and CDR2 from the germline V gene are WNHNN and SYGVQD (reference sequence). The CDR3 is made up of 15 amino acids. The naive CD8 subset, CD45RO-negative cells positively selected for CCR7, excluded terminally differentiated effector memory CD45RA+ cells. Data came from immunoSEQ multiplex PCR; TCRdb stores just in-frame clones and leaves some out. The sample has roughly 1,800,000 clones; less than 95% are singletons.

The rearrangement links TRBV10-1 to TRBJ2-3, with D possibly being TRBD1 (6 bases). This sequence originates from a young man in good health. Sequencing input: naive CD8+ T cells sorted from blood. The CDR3 protein is CASSERGQGTDTQYF. CDR3 DNA: TGCGCCAGCAGTGAGAGGGGACAAGGCACAGATACGCAGTATTTT.